This TCR beta chain was identified in a study of blood T cell repertoires in COVID-19. Study details: Sources were T cells, B-cell-depleted T cells, or PBMCs; the material itself was cDNA or gDNA.

This clone appeared once. CDR3 length equals 14 residues. V was shortened by 9 bases and J by 0 bases, with 12 bases between the two germline ends. CDR1 SGDLS and CDR2 YYNGEE come from the germline V gene. As handled by the study authors: Researchers report that nucleated cell counts were estimated from reference gene primer amplification. The table came from immunoSEQ multiplex PCR; TCRdb's copy has only in-frame clones and leaves some out. The V and J calls and clone size were taken over from that table, and D and trimming were inferred from the DNA. The data contain approximately 220,000 clones, 83% of them singletons.

V usage is TRBV9 and J usage is TRBJ2-2; possibly TRBD2 for D (7 bases). Sequenced material: PBMCs or T cells enriched from blood (not recorded which). The clonotype was recovered from a woman between 35 and 50 years old who had been exposed to COVID-19. This CDR3 reads CATGEGANTGELFF. DNA of the CDR3: TGTGCCACCGGGGAGGGGGCGAACACCGGGGAGCTGTTTTTT.